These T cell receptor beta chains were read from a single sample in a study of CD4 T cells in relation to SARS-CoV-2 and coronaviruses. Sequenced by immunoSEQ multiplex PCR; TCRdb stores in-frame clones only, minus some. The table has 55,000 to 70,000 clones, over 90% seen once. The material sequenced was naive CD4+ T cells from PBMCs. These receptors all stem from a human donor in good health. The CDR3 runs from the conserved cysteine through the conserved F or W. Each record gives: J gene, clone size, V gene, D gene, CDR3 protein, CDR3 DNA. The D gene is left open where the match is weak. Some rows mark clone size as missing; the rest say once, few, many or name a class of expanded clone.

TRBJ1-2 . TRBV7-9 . CASSLGIVRTNYGYTF TGTGCCAGCAGCTTAGGTATTGTCAGAACTAACTATGGCTACACCTTC
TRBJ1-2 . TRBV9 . CASSAEAGDGYTF TGTGCCAGCAGCGCGGAGGCAGGTGATGGCTACACCTTC
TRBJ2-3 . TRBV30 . CAWRGLDTQYF TGTGCCTGGAGGGGACTGGATACGCAGTATTTT
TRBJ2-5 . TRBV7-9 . CASSLVPTETQYF TGTGCCAGCAGCTTAGTGCCTACAGAGACCCAGTACTTC
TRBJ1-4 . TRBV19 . CASSMIGGGEEKLFF TGTGCCAGTAGTATGATTGGGGGCGGAGAGGAAAAACTGTTTTTT
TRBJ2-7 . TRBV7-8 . CASSFGLDSYEQYF TGTGCCAGCAGCTTCGGACTTGACTCCTACGAGCAGTACTTC
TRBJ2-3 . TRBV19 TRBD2 CASSALLAGVTDTQYF TGTGCCAGTAGTGCCCTGTTAGCGGGAGTCACAGATACGCAGTATTTT
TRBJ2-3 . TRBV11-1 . CASSVQGHTQYF TGTGCCAGCAGCGTTCAAGGACATACGCAGTATTTT
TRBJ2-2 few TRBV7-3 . CASSFPAGELFF TGTGCCAGCAGCTTTCCCGCAGGGGAGCTGTTTTTT
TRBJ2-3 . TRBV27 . CASSLKDSRVDTQYF TGTGCCAGCAGTTTAAAGGACAGCCGCGTGGATACGCAGTATTTT
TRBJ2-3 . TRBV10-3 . CAISELLATDTQYF TGTGCCATCAGTGAGCTACTAGCCACAGATACGCAGTATTTT
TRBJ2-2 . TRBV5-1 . CASSRDGNTGELFF TGCGCCAGCAGCCGGGACGGAAACACCGGGGAGCTGTTTTTT
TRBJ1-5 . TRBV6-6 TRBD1 CASSYGSGGGQPQHF TGTGCCAGCAGTTACGGTTCAGGGGGCGGTCAGCCCCAGCATTTT
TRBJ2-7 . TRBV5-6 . CASSFVGADSYEQYF TGTGCCAGCAGCTTTGTTGGTGCAGATTCCTACGAGCAGTACTTC
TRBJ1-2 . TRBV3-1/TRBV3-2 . CASSRAVYGYTF TGTGCCAGCAGCCGGGCTGTCTATGGCTACACCTTC
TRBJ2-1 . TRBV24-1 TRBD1 CATSDRQGAKQFF TGTGCCACCAGTGATAGACAGGGGGCGAAGCAGTTCTTC
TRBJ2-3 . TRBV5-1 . CASGTATDTQYF TGCGCCAGCGGAACGGCCACAGATACGCAGTATTTT
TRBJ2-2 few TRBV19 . CASLDSFDTGELFF TGTGCCAGCCTCGACAGCTTTGACACCGGGGAGCTGTTTTTT
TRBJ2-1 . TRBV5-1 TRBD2 CASYRTSGRNEQFF TGCGCCAGCTATCGGACTAGCGGGAGGAATGAGCAGTTCTTC
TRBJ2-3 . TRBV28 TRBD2 CASSGGGASRSDTQYF TGTGCCAGCAGCGGCGGGGGGGCCAGTCGATCAGATACGCAGTATTTT
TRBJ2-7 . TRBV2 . CASSLMAGSPLYEQYF TGTGCCAGCAGCCTGATGGCAGGGTCTCCTCTCTACGAGCAGTACTTC
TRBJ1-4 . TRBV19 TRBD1 CASSLDRGPNEKLFF TGTGCCAGTAGTCTCGACAGGGGGCCAAATGAAAAACTGTTTTTT
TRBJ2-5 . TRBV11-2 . CASSLAFQETQYF TGTGCCAGCAGCCTCGCCTTTCAAGAGACCCAGTACTTC
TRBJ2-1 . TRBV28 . CASRSTSLSYNEQFF TGTGCCAGCAGGTCAACTAGCCTATCCTACAATGAGCAGTTCTTC
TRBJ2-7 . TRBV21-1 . CASIGLHEQYF TGTGCCAGCATAGGGTTACACGAGCAGTACTTC
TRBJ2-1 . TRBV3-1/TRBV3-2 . CASSHLDRRAYNEQFF TGTGCCAGCAGCCATTTAGACAGGAGAGCCTACAATGAGCAGTTCTTC
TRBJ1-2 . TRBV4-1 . CASSQDGRWGYGYTF TGCGCCAGCAGCCAAGATGGGCGTTGGGGCTATGGCTACACCTTC
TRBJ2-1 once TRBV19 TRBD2 CASSRGGGWGNEQFF TGTGCCAGTAGTAGGGGGGGAGGCTGGGGCAATGAGCAGTTCTTC
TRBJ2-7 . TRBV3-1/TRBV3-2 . CASSQNPGAYEQYF TGTGCCAGCAGCCAGAATCCCGGAGCCTACGAGCAGTACTTC
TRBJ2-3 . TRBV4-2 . CASSQRSDKVEEAKDTQYF TGTGCCAGCAGCCAAAGATCTGATAAGGTCGAGGAGGCAAAAGATACGCAGTATTTT